Listed below are T cell receptor beta chains from one sample, sequenced in a study of beta chain features in type 1 diabetes. Libraries were prepared by immunoSEQ multiplex PCR; TCRdb keeps only in-frame clonotypes and omits some of them. This table holds almost 350,000 clones, less than 9.5% found once. The sample taken for sequencing was central memory CD4+ T cells from blood. The source is a woman between 18 and 29 years old in good health. Both conserved end residues are part of each CDR3. The D gene is left open where the match is weak. A clone size is listed for some rows: how often the clone was seen (once, few, many), or a class if it is expanded.

v_gene,j_gene,d_gene,abundance,CDR3nt,CDR3aa
TRBV7-8,TRBJ1-4,.,.,TGTGCCAGCAGCTTGAGGGATCGGGCTTGGGAAAAACTGTTTTTT,CASSLRDRAWEKLFF
TRBV7-9,TRBJ2-1,TRBD2,few,TGTGCCAGCAGCCAGCGTGGGAGTCGGGAGGGGTTTAACAATGAGCAGTTCTTC,CASSQRGSREGFNNEQFF
TRBV5-4,TRBJ2-1,TRBD2,many,TGTGCCAGCAGCTTGGAAGCTAGCGGGGGTGAGCAGTTCTTC,CASSLEASGGEQFF
TRBV25-1,TRBJ2-3,.,many,TGTGCCAGCAGTGGACCCCGCCAGACAGATACGCAGTATTTT,CASSGPRQTDTQYF
TRBV23-1,TRBJ1-2,.,many,TGCGCCAGCAGTCTCAGGCTGGCCTATGGCTACACCTTC,CASSLRLAYGYTF
TRBV13,TRBJ2-7,.,.,TGTGCCAGCAGTGGGGGCGGGAGACGGGACGAGCAGTACTTC,CASSGGGRRDEQYF
TRBV7-9,TRBJ1-2,.,few,TGTGCCAGCAGCTTCAGGGGCCCCTATGGCTACACCTTC,CASSFRGPYGYTF
TRBV5-6,TRBJ2-1,.,.,TGTGCCAGCAGCTTGGCCCAGACCCGCGACCAGTTCTTC,CASSLAQTRDQFF
TRBV9,TRBJ1-1,.,.,TGTGCCAGCAGCGTAGTAGGGTCGGGGAACACTGAAGCTTTCTTT,CASSVVGSGNTEAFF
TRBV11-2,TRBJ2-4,.,many,TGTGCCAGTATAGGGGACGGGAATAGAAACATTCAGTACTTC,CASIGDGNRNIQYF
TRBV4-1,TRBJ1-4,.,.,TGCGCCAGCACTCCTGGACAGAATAATGAAAAACTGTTTTTT,CASTPGQNNEKLFF
TRBV2,TRBJ2-3,TRBD2,few,TGTGCCAGCAGGGTAGGCGGGAGCATGTTGGATACGCAGTATTTT,CASRVGGSMLDTQYF
TRBV10-3,TRBJ2-5,TRBD1,many,TGTGCCATCAGTCCTCTCGGGGACAGGCAAGAGACCCAGTACTTC,CAISPLGDRQETQYF
TRBV27,TRBJ2-7,TRBD1,few,TGTGCCAGCAGTTTAAAAGGACAGGGTGCCTACGAGCAGTACTTC,CASSLKGQGAYEQYF
TRBV7-9,TRBJ2-1,TRBD2,many,TGTGCCAGCAGCTTAGGCGGGAGCTGGAATGAGCAGTTCTTC,CASSLGGSWNEQFF
TRBV29-1,TRBJ2-1,.,many,TGCAGCGTTGAAGATTCGGGTCTCCAGGGAAATGAGCAGTTCTTC,CSVEDSGLQGNEQFF
TRBV21-1,TRBJ2-1,.,few,TGTGCCAGCAGCAAAGCTTTAGGAGGAGGGAATGAGCAGTTCTTC,CASSKALGGGNEQFF
TRBV27,TRBJ2-2,TRBD2,.,TGTGCCAGCAGTTTGACCCGGACTAGCGGGAGGTCCGGGGAGCTGTTTTTT,CASSLTRTSGRSGELFF
TRBV5-6,TRBJ2-3,TRBD2,.,TGTGCCAGCAGATCGACTAGCGGGTACGATACGCAGTATTTT,CASRSTSGYDTQYF
TRBV5-1,TRBJ2-1,TRBD2,.,TGCGCCAGCAGCCAAATAGCGGGGAGCTCCTACAATGAGCAGTTCTTC,CASSQIAGSSYNEQFF
TRBV2,TRBJ2-6,.,many,TGTGCCAGCGGGGTGAATGCCAACGTCCTGACTTTC,CASGVNANVLTF
TRBV11-2,TRBJ2-1,TRBD2,few,TGTGCTAGCAAGGGCGGGAGCTCCTACAATGAGCAGTTCTTC,CASKGGSSYNEQFF
TRBV18,TRBJ2-5,TRBD2,.,TGTGCCAGCTCACCCCAGGAAGGACGGGAGGGGGAGACCCAGTACTTC,CASSPQEGREGETQYF
TRBV5-5,TRBJ2-1,TRBD2,many,TGTGCCAGCAGCTTTGCTAGCGGGAGCCTCTACAATGAGCAGTTCTTC,CASSFASGSLYNEQFF
TRBV29-1,TRBJ2-3,.,few,TGCAGCGTCCCCGGGGGGCAGGGGGTCCTCAATACGCAGTATTTT,CSVPGGQGVLNTQYF
TRBV6-1,TRBJ2-3,.,.,TGTGCCAGCAGTGAATTCAGGGGCACAGATACGCAGTATTTT,CASSEFRGTDTQYF
TRBV7-2,TRBJ2-5,.,.,.,CASSQEWGSGTDF
TRBV27,TRBJ1-2,.,.,TGTGCCAGCAGTTTAGCGAACAGGGATGGCTACACCTTC,CASSLANRDGYTF
TRBV19,TRBJ2-5,.,.,TGTGCCAGTAGTACCGGAGAGACCCAGTACTTC,CASSTGETQYF
TRBV2,TRBJ2-5,TRBD1,.,TGTGCCAGCACGCGACAGGGGCGAGAAACCCAGTACTTC,CASTRQGRETQYF
TRBV2,TRBJ1-1,.,many,TGTGCCAGCAGTGTCAGTTCGGGGAACACTGAAGCTTTCTTT,CASSVSSGNTEAFF
TRBV18,TRBJ1-1,.,.,TGTGCCAGCTCACGGGCCTCGCCCGGTATCACTGAAGCTTTCTTT,CASSRASPGITEAFF
TRBV7-2,TRBJ2-7,TRBD1,few,TGTGCCAGCAGCCAGACAGGGGGCGAGCAGTACTTC,CASSQTGGEQYF
TRBV4-3,TRBJ1-5,.,few,TGCGCCAGCAGCCAAGATCTTAGGGCAGGTCATAGTCAGCCCCAGCATTTT,CASSQDLRAGHSQPQHF
TRBV28,TRBJ1-2,.,few,TGTGCCAGCAGTTTAGACGGAGGGTTTGGCTACACCTTC,CASSLDGGFGYTF
TRBV2,TRBJ2-1,.,few,TGTGCCAGCAGTGAAGCGCTTCTCCGTCGGCTGTTCTTC,CASSEALLRRLFF